The present T cell receptor (beta chain) was sequenced within a study of blood T cells in healthy people across ages. Concerning this clonotype: Antigen unknown.

Using a J-beta primer mix together with a sample-barcoded 5' primer, a second PCR was run for roughly 7 to 11 cycles. Each cDNA was tagged by a template-switch adaptor containing 12 random nucleotides. From the 5' RACE reads, TCRdb called clonotypes with MiXCR, one entry per CDR3 protein. Among about 1,800,000 distinct CDR3 sequences listed, roughly 30% were seen once. Findings and caveats of the study: The study regarded diversity estimates from one million T cells as underestimates. Researchers said unsorted PBMCs prevented a conclusive naive versus antigen-experienced comparison.

The sample comprised blood. The sequence came from a woman under 40 in good health.

The CDR3 reads CASSELDRGPRETQYF. DNA for the CDR3: TGTGCCAGCAGTGAACTCGACAGGGGGCCCAGAGAGACCCAGTACTTC. The genes are TRBV6-1 and TRBJ2-5; TRBD1 matches at 10 bases. V dropped 2 bases and J dropped 4; count of bases not matched to a gene: 7. Germline CDR1 and CDR2: MNHNS and SASEGT. The length of the CDR3 is 16 residues.